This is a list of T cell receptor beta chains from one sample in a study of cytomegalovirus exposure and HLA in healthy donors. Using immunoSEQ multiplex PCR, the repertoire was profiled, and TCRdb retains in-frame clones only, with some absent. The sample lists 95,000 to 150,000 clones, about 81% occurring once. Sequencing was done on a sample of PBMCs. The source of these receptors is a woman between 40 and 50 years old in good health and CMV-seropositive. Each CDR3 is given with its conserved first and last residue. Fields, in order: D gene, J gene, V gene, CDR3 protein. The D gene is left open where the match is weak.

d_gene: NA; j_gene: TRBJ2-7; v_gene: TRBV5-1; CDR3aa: CASSLDPALSYEQYF
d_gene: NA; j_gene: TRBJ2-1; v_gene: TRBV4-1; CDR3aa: CASSQGGGGGNEQFF
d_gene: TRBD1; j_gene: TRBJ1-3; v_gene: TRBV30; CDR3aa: CAWSAGQGNTIYF
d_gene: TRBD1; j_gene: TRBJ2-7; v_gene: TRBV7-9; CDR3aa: CASSLSGQEYEQYF
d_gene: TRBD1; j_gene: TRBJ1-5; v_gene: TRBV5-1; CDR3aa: CASSPWTGNRQPQHF
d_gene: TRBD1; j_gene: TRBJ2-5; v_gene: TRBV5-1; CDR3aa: CASSGSDRGQETQYF
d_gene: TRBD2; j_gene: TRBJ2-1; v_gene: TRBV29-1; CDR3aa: CSVEGGNSYNEQFF
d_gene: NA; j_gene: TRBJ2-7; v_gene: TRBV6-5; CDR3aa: CASSLGGGIYEQYF
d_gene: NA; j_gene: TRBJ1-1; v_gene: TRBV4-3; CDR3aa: CASSQAVKNTEAFF
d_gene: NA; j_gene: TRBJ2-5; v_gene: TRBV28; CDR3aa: CASSSQSANQGETQYF
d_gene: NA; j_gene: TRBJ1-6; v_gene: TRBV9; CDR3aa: CASSVFEEYNSPLHF
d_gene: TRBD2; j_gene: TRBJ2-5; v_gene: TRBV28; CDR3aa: CASSLAGLALPGYF
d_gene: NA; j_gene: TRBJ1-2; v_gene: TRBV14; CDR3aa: CASSQYVGGGAIYGYTF
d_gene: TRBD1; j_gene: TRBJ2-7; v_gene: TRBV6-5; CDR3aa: CASIDTGASYEQYF
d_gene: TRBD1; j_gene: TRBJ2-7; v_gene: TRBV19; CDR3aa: CASSIDRVYSEQYF
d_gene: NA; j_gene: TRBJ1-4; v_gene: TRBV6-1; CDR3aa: CASSQGQNEKLFF
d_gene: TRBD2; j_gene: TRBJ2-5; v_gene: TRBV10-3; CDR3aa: CAISEASGNRKETQYF
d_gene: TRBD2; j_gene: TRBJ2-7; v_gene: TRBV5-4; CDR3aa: CASSLGLANPTEQYF
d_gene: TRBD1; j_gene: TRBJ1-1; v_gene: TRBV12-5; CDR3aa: CASGLYPRTGGDEAFF
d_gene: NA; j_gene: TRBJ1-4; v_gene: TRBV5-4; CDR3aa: CASSSAGYDEKLFF
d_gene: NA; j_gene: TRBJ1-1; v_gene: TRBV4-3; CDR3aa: CASSSSFTGTEAFF
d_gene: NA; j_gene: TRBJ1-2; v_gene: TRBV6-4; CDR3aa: CASSETGLYGYTF
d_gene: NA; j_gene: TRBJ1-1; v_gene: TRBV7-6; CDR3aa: CASSLARMGGNTEAFF
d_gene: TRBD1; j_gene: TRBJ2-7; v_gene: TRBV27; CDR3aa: CASSLLTRGTYYEQYF
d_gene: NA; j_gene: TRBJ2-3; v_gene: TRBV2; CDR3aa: CASSEVQGIRYF
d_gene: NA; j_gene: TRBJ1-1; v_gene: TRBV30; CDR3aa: CAWITGTEAFF
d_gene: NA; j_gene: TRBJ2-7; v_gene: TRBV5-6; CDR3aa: CASSGLLNYEQYF
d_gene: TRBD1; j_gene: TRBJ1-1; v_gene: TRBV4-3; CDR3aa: CATRGAMNTEAFF
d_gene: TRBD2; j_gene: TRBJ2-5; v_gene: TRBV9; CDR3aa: CASSVAGAGGETQYF
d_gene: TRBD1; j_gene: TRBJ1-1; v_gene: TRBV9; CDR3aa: CASSVGPTGANTEAFF
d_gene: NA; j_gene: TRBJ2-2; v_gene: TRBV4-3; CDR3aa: CASSQSPEGTTGELFF